Included here is one T cell receptor (beta chain) sequence, with context. Its target is not known. Gene labels here are mouse ones. The read comes to an end 1 residue before the CDR3 does, leaving the germline J gene to fill in the end. Sequencing of TCRbeta CDR3 at survey depth gave sequences and template counts. Measured with immunoSEQ multiplex PCR; TCRdb has only the in-frame clones, and not every one. The data show roughly 3,200 clones, with 45% to 55% seen just once and around 15% held by the top ten. Time point indicated: mouse harvest day 14 after allogeneic transplant. Mouse grafts combined 10^7 T-cell-depleted bone marrow cells with 10^6 splenic CD5+ T cells. These data originate in a study of tissue T cells after allogeneic stem cell transplantation. Germline CDR1 SGHDT, CDR2 FRDEAV. The CDR3 spans 14 residues. The V end was cut by 5 bases, the J end by 0 bases, with 9 bases between. Whole-study findings and limits: Alloreactivity or antigen specificity of tissue TCRs was not determined; some clones might be host cells. Motif-based clustering found tissue-specific repertoire signatures shared across patients, though few clones were shared.

Specimen: gut tissue. This chain connects TRBV14 to TRBJ1-3; D ambiguous. This receptor was taken from a female BALB/c mouse given C57BL/6 T cells with graft-versus-host disease after an allogeneic hematopoietic cell transplant. The part of the CDR3 DNA that was read is TGTGCCAGCAGCCCTTCAAGTTCTGGAAATACGCTCTAT. This translates into CASSPSSSGNTLY. The entire CDR3 reads CASSPSSSGNTLYF.